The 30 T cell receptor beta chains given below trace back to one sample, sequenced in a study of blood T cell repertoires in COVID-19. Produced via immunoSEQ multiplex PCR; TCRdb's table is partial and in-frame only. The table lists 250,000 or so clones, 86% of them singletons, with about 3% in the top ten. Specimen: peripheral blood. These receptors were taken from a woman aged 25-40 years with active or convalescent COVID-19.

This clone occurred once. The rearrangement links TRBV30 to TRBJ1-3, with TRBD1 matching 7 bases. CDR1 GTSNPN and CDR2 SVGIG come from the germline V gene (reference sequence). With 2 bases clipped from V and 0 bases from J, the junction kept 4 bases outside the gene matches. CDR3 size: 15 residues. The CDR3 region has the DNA TGTGCCTGGAGTACCGGACAGGCCTCTGGAAACACCATATATTTT. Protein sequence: CAWSTGQASGNTIYF.

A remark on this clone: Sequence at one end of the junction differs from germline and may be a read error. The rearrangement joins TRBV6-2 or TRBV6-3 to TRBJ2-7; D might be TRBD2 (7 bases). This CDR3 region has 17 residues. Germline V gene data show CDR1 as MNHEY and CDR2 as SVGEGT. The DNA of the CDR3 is TGTGCCAGCAGTTATGACGGTTTTTCGGGGGGCTCCCACGAGCAGTACTTC. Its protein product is CASSYDGFSGGSHEQYF.

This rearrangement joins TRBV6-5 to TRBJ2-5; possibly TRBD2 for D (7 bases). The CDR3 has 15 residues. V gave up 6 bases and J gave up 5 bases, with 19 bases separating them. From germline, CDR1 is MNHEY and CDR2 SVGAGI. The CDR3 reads CASRAGANKGETQYF. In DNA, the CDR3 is TGTGCCAGCAGGGCGGGGGCCAACAAAGGGGAGACCCAGTACTTC.

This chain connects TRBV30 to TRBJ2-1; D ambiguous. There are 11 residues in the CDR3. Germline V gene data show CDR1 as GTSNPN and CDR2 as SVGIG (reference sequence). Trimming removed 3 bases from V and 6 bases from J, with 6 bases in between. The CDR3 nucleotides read TGTGCCTGGAGGACGGGCAATGAGCAGTTCTTC. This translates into CAWRTGNEQFF.

CDR3 protein: CASSQDKQANSPLHF. Here the CDR3 DNA reads TGTGCCAGCAGCCAAGATAAACAGGCCAATTCACCCCTCCACTTT. The chain employs TRBV4-2 and TRBJ1-6; possibly TRBD1 for D (5 bases). CDR1 LGHNA and CDR2 YNFKEQ come from the germline V gene. The CDR3 is made up of 15 amino acids. Trimming cost V 0 bases and J 7 bases, with 10 bases left between them.

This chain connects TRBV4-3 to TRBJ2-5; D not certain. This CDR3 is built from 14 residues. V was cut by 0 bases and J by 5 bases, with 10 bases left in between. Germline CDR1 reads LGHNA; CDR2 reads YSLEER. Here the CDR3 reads CASSQDGGSETQYF. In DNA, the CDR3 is TGCGCCAGCAGCCAAGACGGTGGTTCGGAGACCCAGTACTTC.

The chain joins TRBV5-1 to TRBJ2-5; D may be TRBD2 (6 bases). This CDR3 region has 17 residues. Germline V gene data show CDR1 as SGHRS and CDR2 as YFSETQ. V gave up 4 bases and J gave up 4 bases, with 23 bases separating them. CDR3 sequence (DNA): TGCGCCAGCAGCCTGGGTTTCTCGGACGGGCGGGGAGAGACCCAGTACTTC. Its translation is CASSLGFSDGRGETQYF.

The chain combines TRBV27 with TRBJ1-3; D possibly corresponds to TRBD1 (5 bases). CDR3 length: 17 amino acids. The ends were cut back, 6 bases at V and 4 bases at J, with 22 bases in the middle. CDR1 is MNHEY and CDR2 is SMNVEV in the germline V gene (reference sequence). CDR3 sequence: CASSPSVLTALGNTIYF. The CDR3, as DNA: TGTGCCAGCAGCCCGAGTGTTCTGACAGCCTTAGGAAACACCATATATTTT.

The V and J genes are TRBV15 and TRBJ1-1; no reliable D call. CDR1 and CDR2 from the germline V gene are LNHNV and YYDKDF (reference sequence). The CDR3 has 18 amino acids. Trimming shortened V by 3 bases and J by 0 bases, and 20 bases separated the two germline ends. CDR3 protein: CATSRDLGGSFLNTEAFF. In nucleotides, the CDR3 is TGTGCCACCAGCAGGGACTTAGGAGGGAGCTTCTTGAACACTGAAGCTTTCTTT.

CDR3 residues: CASSFTEYNEQFF. The CDR3 bases are TGTGCCAGCAGCTTCACTGAATACAATGAGCAGTTCTTC. This chain links TRBV7-9 with TRBJ2-1, with no clear D. Germline CDR1 is SEHNR and CDR2 is FQNEAQ (reference sequence). The CDR3 length is 13 residues. V was trimmed by 3 bases and J by 4 bases, leaving 7 bases between them.

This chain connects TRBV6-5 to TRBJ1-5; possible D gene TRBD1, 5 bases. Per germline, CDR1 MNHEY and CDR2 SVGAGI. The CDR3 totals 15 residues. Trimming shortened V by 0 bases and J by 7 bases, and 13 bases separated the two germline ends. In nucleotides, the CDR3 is TGTGCCAGCAGTTACTCGCGGGGGATGGGCCAGCCCCAGCATTTT. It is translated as CASSYSRGMGQPQHF.

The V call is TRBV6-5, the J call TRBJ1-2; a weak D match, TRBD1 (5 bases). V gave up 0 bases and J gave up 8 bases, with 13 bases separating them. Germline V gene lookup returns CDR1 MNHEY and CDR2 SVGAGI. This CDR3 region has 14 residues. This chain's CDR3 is CASSYSGRGEGYTF. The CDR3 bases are TGTGCCAGCAGTTACTCGGGGAGGGGTGAAGGCTACACCTTC.

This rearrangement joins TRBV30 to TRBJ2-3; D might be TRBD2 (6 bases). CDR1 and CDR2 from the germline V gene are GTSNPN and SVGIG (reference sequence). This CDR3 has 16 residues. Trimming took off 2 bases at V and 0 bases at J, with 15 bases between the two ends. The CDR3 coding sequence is TGTGCCTGGAGTCATATCTCGCGGGGAAGCACAGATACGCAGTATTTT. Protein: CAWSHISRGSTDTQYF.

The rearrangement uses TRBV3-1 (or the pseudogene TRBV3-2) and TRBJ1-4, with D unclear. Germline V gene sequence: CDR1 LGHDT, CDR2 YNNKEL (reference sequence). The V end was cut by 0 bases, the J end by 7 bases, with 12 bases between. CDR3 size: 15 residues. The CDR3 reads CASSQDIVPGEKLFF. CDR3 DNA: TGTGCCAGCAGCCAAGATATCGTCCCGGGTGAAAAACTGTTTTTT.

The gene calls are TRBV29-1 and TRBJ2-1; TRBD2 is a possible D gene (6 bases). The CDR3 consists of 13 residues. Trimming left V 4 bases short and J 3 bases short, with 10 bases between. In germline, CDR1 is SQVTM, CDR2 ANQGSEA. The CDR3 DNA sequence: TGCAGCGTTGGGGGACTCGACTACAATGAGCAGTTCTTC. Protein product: CSVGGLDYNEQFF.

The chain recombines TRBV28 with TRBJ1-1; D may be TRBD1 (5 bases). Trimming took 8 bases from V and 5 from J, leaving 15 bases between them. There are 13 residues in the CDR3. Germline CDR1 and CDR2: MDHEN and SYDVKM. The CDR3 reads CASFQGTGTEAFF. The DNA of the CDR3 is TGTGCCAGCTTCCAGGGTACCGGGACTGAAGCTTTCTTT.

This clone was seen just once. CDR3 in amino acids: CASSKGDRDNSPLHF. CDR3 DNA sequence: TGTGCCAGCAGCAAGGGGGACAGGGACAATTCACCCCTCCACTTT. The V gene is TRBV3-1 (or the pseudogene TRBV3-2), the J gene TRBJ1-6; the match to TRBD1 covers 9 bases. Trimming cost V 5 bases and J 7 bases; bases outside gene matches: 6. This CDR3 has 15 amino acids. From germline, CDR1 is LGHDT and CDR2 YNNKEL (reference sequence).

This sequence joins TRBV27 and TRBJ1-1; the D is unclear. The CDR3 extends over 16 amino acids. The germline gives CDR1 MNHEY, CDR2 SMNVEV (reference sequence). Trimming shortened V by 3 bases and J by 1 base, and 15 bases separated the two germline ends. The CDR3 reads CASSFLATLENTEAFF. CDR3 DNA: TGTGCCAGCAGTTTTTTGGCAACCCTAGAGAACACTGAAGCTTTCTTT.

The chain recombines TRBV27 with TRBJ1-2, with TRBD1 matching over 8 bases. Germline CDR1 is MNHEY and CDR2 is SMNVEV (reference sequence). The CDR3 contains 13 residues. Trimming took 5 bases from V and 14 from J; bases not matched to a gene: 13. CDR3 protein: CASSHRQGRVWTF. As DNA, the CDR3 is TGTGCCAGCAGTCACCGACAGGGGCGAGTTTGGACCTTC.

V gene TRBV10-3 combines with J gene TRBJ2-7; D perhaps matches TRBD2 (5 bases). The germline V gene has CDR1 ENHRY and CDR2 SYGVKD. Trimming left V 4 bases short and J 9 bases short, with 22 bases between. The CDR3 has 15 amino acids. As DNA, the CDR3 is TGTGCCATCAGTGGTGATTCTAGCAGTACCATGGGGCAGTACTTC. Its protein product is CAISGDSSSTMGQYF.

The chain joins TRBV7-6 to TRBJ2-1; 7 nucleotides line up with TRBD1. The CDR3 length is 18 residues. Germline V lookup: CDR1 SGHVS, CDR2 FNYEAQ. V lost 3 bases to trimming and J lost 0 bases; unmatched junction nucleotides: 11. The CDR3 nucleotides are TGTGCCAGCAGCTTGAGAGACAGGGCTATGGGCTCCTACAATGAGCAGTTCTTC. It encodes CASSLRDRAMGSYNEQFF.

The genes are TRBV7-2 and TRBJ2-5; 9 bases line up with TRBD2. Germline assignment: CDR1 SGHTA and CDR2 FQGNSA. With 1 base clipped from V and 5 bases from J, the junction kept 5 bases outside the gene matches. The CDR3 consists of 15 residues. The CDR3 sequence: CASSLDSGGRETQYF. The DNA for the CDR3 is TGTGCCAGCAGCTTAGACAGCGGGGGGCGCGAGACCCAGTACTTC.

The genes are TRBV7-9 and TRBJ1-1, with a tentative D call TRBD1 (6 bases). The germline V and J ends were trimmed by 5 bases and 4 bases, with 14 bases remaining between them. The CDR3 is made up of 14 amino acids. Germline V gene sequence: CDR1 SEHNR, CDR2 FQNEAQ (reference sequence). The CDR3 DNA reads TGTGCCAGCAGCCTAGGACAGCTAGGCACTGAAGCTTTCTTT. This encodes CASSLGQLGTEAFF.

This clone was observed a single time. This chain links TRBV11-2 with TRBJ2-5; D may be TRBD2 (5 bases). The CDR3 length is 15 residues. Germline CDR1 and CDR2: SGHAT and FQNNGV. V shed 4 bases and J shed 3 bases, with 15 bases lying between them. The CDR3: CASSSITGFKETQYF. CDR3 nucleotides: TGTGCCAGCAGCTCAATTACGGGGTTCAAAGAGACCCAGTACTTC.

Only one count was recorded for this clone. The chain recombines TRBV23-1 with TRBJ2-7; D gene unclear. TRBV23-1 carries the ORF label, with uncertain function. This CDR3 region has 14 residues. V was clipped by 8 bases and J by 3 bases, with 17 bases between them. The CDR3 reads CASSLEKEYYEQYF. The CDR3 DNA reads TGCGCCAGCTCCCTCGAGAAGGAGTACTACGAGCAGTACTTC.

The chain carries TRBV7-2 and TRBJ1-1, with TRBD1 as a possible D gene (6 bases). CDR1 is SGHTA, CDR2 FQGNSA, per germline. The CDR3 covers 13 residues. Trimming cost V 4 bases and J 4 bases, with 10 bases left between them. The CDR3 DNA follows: TGTGCCAGCAGCTCACAGGGTACCACTGAAGCTTTCTTT. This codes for CASSSQGTTEAFF.

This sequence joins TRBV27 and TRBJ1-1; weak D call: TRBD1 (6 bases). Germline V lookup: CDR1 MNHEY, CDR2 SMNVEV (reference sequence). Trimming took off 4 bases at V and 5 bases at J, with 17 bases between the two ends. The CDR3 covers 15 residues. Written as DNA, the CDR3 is TGTGCCAGCAGTTCCCCGTCAGGGGTTAGGACTGAAGCTTTCTTT. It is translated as CASSSPSGVRTEAFF.

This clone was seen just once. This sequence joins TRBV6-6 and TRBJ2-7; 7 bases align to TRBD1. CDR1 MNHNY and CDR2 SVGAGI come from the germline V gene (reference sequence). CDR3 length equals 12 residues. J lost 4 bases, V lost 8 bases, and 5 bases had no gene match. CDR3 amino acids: CASGDSYYEQYF. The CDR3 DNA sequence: TGTGCCAGCGGGGACAGCTATTACGAGCAGTACTTC.

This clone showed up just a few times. The CDR3 nucleotides are TGTGCCAGCAGCTCGGCAGGGTTCCCCTACGAGCAGTACTTC. It codes for CASSSAGFPYEQYF. The rearrangement uses TRBV27 and TRBJ2-7, with a weak D call TRBD1 (5 bases). Germline assignment: CDR1 MNHEY and CDR2 SMNVEV (reference sequence). V lost 6 bases and J 2 bases, leaving 14 bases between the germline ends. The CDR3 sequence is 14 residues long.

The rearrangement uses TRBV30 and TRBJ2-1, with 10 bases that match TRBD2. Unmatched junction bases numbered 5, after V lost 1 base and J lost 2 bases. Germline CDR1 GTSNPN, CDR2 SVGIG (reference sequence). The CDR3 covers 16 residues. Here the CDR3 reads CAWSGLAGVTYNEQFF. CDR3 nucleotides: TGTGCCTGGAGTGGACTAGCGGGCGTAACCTACAATGAGCAGTTCTTC. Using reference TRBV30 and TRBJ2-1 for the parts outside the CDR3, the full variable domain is SQTIHQWPATLVQPVGSPLSLECTVEGTSNPNLYWYRQAAGRGLQLLFYSVGIGQISSEVPQNLSASRPQDRQFILSSKKLLLSDSGFYLCAWSGLAGVTYNEQFFGPGTRLTVL.